Given below is one TCR beta chain in context. The antigen remains unidentified. Extractions gave at least 5.5 micrograms of total RNA per sample. The use of a sample-barcoded 5' primer and a J-beta primer mix characterized a second PCR of about 7 to 12 cycles. At least 2.5 million CDR3-containing paired-end reads were obtained per sample. In TCRdb, the 5' RACE reads were re-called with MiXCR into one record per CDR3 protein. The table includes approximately 1.5 million distinct CDR3 sequences, roughly 32% detected once. These data belong to a study of blood T cells in healthy people across ages. Whole-study context: Template switching picked up about one barcoded beta molecule for each two T cells. Whole-study results and caveats: The CMV status of each donor remained undetermined, and this could have confounded shifts in expanded clonotypes.

Germline CDR1 is SGHRS and CDR2 is YFSETQ. CDR3 length: 12 amino acids. The sequencing sample was made of blood. The chain employs TRBV5-1 and TRBJ2-1; D remains ambiguous. The tail of the sequence fits TRBJ2-7 better, so the J call may be wrong. The TCR sequence derives from a woman in her thirties in good health. The CDR3 DNA reads as TGCGCCAGCAGCTTACAGAACAATGAGCAGTACTTC. Protein product: CASSLQNNEQYF.